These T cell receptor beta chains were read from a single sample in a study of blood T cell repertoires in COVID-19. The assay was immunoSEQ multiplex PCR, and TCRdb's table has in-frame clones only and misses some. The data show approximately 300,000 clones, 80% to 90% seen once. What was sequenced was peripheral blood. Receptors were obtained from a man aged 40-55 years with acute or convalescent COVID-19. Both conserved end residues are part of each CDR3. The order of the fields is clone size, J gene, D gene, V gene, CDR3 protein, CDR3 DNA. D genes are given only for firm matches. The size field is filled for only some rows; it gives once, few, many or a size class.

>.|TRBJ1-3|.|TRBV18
CASSPVPPGAGNTIYF
TGTGCCAGCTCACCAGTCCCACCAGGGGCTGGAAACACCATATATTTT
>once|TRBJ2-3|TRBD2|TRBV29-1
CSVEGSGGTDTQYF
TGCAGCGTTGAGGGTAGCGGGGGCACAGATACGCAGTATTTT
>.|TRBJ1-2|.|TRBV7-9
CASSLQGIDGYTF
TGTGCCAGCAGCTTGCAGGGAATTGATGGCTACACCTTC
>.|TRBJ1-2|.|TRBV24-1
CATSDHDEGDYGYTF
TGTGCCACCAGTGACCACGACGAGGGAGACTATGGCTACACCTTC
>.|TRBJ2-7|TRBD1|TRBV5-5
CASSLGPGGYEQYF
TGTGCCAGCAGCTTGGGTCCAGGGGGCTACGAGCAGTACTTC
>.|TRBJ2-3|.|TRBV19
CASSIAGTDTQYF
TGTGCCAGTAGTATAGCGGGAACAGATACGCAGTATTTT
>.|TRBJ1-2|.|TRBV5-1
CASSLGSQGGGYTF
TGCGCCAGCAGCTTGGGGTCACAGGGTGGAGGCTACACCTTC
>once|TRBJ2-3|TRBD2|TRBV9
CASSVAGGSTDTQYF
TGTGCCAGCAGCGTAGCGGGGGGAAGCACAGATACGCAGTATTTT
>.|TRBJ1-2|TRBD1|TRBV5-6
CASSLVRTGRANYGYTF
TGTGCCAGCAGCTTGGTGAGGACAGGGAGGGCCAACTATGGCTACACCTTC
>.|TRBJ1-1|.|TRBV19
CASSSQGVFTEAFF
TGTGCCAGTAGTTCACAGGGAGTGTTCACTGAAGCTTTCTTT
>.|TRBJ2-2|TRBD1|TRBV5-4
CASSLRTGNTGELFF
TGTGCCAGCAGCTTAAGGACAGGAAACACCGGGGAGCTGTTTTTT
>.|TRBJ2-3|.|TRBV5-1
CASSLIPSTSQYF
TGCGCCAGCAGCTTGATACCCTCGACATCTCAGTATTTT
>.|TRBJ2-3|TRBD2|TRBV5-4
CASSLGTSGGDTQYF
TGTGCCAGCAGCTTAGGGACTAGCGGGGGAGATACGCAGTATTTT
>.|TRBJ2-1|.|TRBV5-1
CASSLELALEQFF
TGCGCCAGCAGCTTGGAACTAGCATTAGAGCAGTTCTTC
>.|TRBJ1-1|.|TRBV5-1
CASSLEAAPRPNTEAFF
TGCGCCAGCAGCTTGGAAGCGGCCCCACGCCCGAACACTGAAGCTTTCTTT
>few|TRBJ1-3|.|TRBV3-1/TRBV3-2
CASSPGDENTIYF
TGTGCCAGCAGCCCAGGGGACGAAAACACCATATATTTT
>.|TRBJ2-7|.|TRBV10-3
CAIGLLYEQYF
TGTGCCATCGGGCTTCTCTACGAGCAGTACTTC
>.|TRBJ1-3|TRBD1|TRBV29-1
CSVDRDRRPSGNTIYF
TGCAGCGTCGACCGGGACAGGCGTCCCTCTGGAAACACCATATATTTT
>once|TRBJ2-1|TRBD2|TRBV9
CASSPQAGGGVDEQFF
TGTGCCAGCAGCCCCCAAGCGGGGGGTGGAGTGGATGAGCAGTTCTTC
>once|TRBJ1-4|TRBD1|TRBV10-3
CAISGDRNEKLFF
TGTGCCATCAGTGGGGACAGGAATGAAAAACTGTTTTTT
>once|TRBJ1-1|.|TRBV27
CASRLQGGTEAFF
TGTGCCAGCAGGTTACAGGGCGGTACTGAAGCTTTCTTT
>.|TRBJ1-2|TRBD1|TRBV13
CASSGQERGYTF
TGTGCCAGCAGCGGACAGGAGAGGGGCTACACCTTC
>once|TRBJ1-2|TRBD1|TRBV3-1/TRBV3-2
CASSPLYGRGTGAVGYTF
TGTGCCAGCAGCCCCTTGTATGGTAGAGGGACAGGCGCCGTTGGCTACACCTTC
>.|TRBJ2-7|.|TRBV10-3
CAISVGRGLFEQYF
TGTGCCATCAGTGTTGGGCGGGGCTTGTTCGAGCAGTACTTC
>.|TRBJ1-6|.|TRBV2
CASLRDRDNSPLHF
TGTGCCAGCCTCCGGGATCGAGATAATTCACCCCTCCACTTT
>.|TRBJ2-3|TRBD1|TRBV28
CASSSTGQGAKDTQYF
TGTGCCAGCAGTTCAACGGGACAGGGGGCCAAAGATACGCAGTATTTT
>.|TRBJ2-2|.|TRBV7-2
CASSLQRSGELFF
TGTGCCAGCAGCCTTCAGCGATCCGGGGAGCTGTTTTTT
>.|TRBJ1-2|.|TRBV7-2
CASSSLGGANYGYTF
TGTGCCAGCAGCTCTCTCGGAGGGGCTAACTATGGCTACACCTTC
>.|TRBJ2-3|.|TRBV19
CASSIARGTDTQYF
TGTGCCAGTAGTATAGCCAGGGGCACAGATACGCAGTATTTT
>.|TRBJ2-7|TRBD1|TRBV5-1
CASSIAGQGLSYEQYF
TGCGCCAGCAGCATCGCCGGACAGGGCCTGTCCTACGAGCAGTACTTC
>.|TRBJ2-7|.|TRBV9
CASGPRAEGYEQYF
TGTGCCAGCGGGCCGCGGGCGGAAGGCTACGAGCAGTACTTC
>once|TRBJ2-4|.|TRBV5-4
CASSPQGGGAKNIQYF
TGTGCCAGCAGCCCACAGGGTGGAGGAGCCAAAAACATTCAGTACTTC
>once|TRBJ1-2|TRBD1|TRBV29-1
CSVGGQNYGYTF
TGCAGCGTTGGGGGACAGAACTATGGCTACACCTTC
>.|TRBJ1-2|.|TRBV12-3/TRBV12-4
CASSLGGGKGYTF
TGTGCCAGCAGTTTAGGGGGGGGAAAGGGCTACACCTTC
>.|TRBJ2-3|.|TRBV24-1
CATRPRSSDTQYF
TGTGCCACCCGACCTAGGTCCTCAGATACGCAGTATTTT
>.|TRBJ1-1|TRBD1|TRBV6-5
CASSQRTGDTEAFF
TGTGCCAGCAGTCAACGAACAGGGGACACTGAAGCTTTCTTT
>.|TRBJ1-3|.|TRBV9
CASSSQYSGNTIYF
TGTGCCAGCAGCTCCCAGTACTCTGGAAACACCATATATTTT
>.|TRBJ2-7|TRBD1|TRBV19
CASSIGGQGREQYF
TGTGCCAGTAGTATTGGGGGACAGGGACGCGAGCAGTACTTC
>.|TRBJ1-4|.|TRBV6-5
CASRKVGPRGEKLFF
TGTGCCAGCAGGAAAGTCGGACCCAGGGGTGAAAAACTGTTTTTT
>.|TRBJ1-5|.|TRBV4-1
CASSQASRVSNQPQHF
TGCGCCAGCAGCCAAGCATCCAGGGTTAGCAATCAGCCCCAGCATTTT
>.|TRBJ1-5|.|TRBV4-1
CASSLRIQGNQPQHF
TGCGCCAGCAGCCTACGCATTCAGGGCAATCAGCCCCAGCATTTT
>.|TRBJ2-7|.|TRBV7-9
CASSSAAAARRTYEQYF
TGTGCCAGCAGCTCCGCGGCGGCCGCCCGTAGAACCTACGAGCAGTACTTC
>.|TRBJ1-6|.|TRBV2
CASSELFSGQGNSPLHF
TGTGCCAGCAGTGAACTGTTTTCGGGGCAGGGGAACTCACCCCTCCACTTT
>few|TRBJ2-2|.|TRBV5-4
CASSLTSPGELFF
TGTGCCAGCAGCTTGACTAGTCCCGGGGAGCTGTTTTTT
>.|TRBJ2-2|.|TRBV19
CASSPSQGYTGELFF
TGTGCCAGTAGTCCTTCACAGGGATACACCGGGGAGCTGTTTTTT
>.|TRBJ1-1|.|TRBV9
CASSVGEATEAFF
TGTGCCAGCAGCGTAGGCGAGGCCACTGAAGCTTTCTTT
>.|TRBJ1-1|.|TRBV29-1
CSVEQDTEAFF
TGCAGCGTAGAACAGGACACTGAAGCTTTCTTT